This TCR beta chain was recovered during a study of T cell responses to AZD1222 COVID-19 vaccine. The germline V gene has CDR1 ENHRY and CDR2 SYGVKD. The CDR3 runs 20 residues. V shed 0 bases and J 7 bases; nucleotides not matched to a gene: 15. The method was immunoSEQ multiplex PCR; TCRdb's version includes in-frame clones alone and lacks a portion of them. The sample lists roughly 120,000 clones, 87% seen once, with roughly 1.2% in the top ten. The genes are TRBV10-3 and TRBJ1-6; TRBD1 matches 10 bases. Sequencing used peripheral blood, obtained on day 0 of AZD1222 vaccination. This clonotype originated in an adult in good health. The CDR3 nucleotides are TGTGCCATCAGTGAGTCGTTTCTCCCTTCGACAGGGGGCTTGAATTCACCCCTCCACTTT. It encodes CAISESFLPSTGGLNSPLHF.